This passage covers 14 T cell receptor beta chains from one sample sequenced in a study of human CD8 memory T cell subsets (TCRdb year 2020). Sequencing took place on a NextSeq 550. A Human TCR Profiling Kit was used to prepare UMI-labeled 5' RACE TCRbeta libraries. TCRdb reprocessed the reads and provides one entry for every CDR3 protein sequence; no DNA is given. This sample's listing comprises around 10,000 distinct CDR3 sequences. Jointly, the top ten make up 20% of the sample. CCR7+ PD-1+ TIGIT+ early differentiated memory cells with dysfunctional, exhausted-like traits were defined as progenitor exhausted-like memory CD8+ T cells (TPEX). The material sequenced was CD8+ T cells from PBMCs. Receptor source: a human donor in good health.

The V and J genes are TRBV7-2 and TRBJ1-5; the TCRdb call, TRBD1, lacks DNA for checking. Germline CDR1 and CDR2: SGHTA and FQGNSA. This CDR3 comprises 15 residues. The CDR3 here is CASSFGQGVGQPQHF.

Considering frequency, this clonotype is medium-sized. This sequence joins TRBV27 and TRBJ1-1; TCRdb reports TRBD1, a call that lacks DNA to check it against. CDR1 is MNHEY, CDR2 SMNVEV, per germline (reference sequence). The CDR3 extends over 16 amino acids. This chain's CDR3 is CASSSPRTALNTEAFF.

The V call is TRBV7-9, the J call TRBJ2-1; TCRdb's D call of TRBD1 is untestable without DNA. The CDR3 consists of 15 residues. CDR1 is SEHNR, CDR2 FQNEAQ, per germline (reference sequence). CDR3 loop: CASSLKDRVGNEQFF.

Considering frequency, this clonotype is medium-sized (0.01 to 0.1%). The V and J genes are TRBV20-1 and TRBJ2-1; as DNA is missing, the TRBD1 call by TCRdb cannot be tested. The CDR3 is 16 residues long. Germline-derived CDR1 and CDR2 are DFQATT and SNEGSKA (reference sequence). CDR3 protein: CSARDGDRGAYNEQFF.

The CDR3: CASSQDWAGSAKNIQYF. V and J are TRBV4-1 and TRBJ2-4; no DNA is available, so the TRBD2 call from TCRdb remains unchecked. Germline V gene data show CDR1 as MGHRA and CDR2 as YSYEKL. The CDR3 length is 17 residues.

This rearrangement joins TRBV29-1 to TRBJ2-1; TCRdb selects TRBD2, and the lack of DNA leaves this call unchecked. The germline CDR1 and CDR2 sequences are SQVTM and ANQGSEA. The CDR3 covers 14 residues. The CDR3 loop is CSVSSGGFYGEQFF.

This clonotype ranks as medium-sized in terms of frequency. The V call is TRBV20-1, the J call TRBJ2-1; with no DNA, the TCRdb D assignment of TRBD2 cannot be verified. From germline, CDR1 is DFQATT and CDR2 SNEGSKA (reference sequence). The CDR3 length is 17 residues. CDR3 in amino acids: CSATGLAGGEPYNEQFF.

The V and J genes are TRBV5-1 and TRBJ1-1; TCRdb's D call, TRBD1, is unchecked because there is no DNA. Germline V gene lookup returns CDR1 SGHRS and CDR2 YFSETQ. The length of the CDR3 is 16 residues. CDR3 in amino acids: CASSPAGRGGGTEAFF.

This chain uses TRBV19 with TRBJ2-3. The CDR3 loop spans 13 amino acids. Germline loops: CDR1 LNHDA, CDR2 SQIVND (reference sequence). The CDR3 is CASSPQPLDTQYF.

The chain combines TRBV11-3 with TRBJ2-3; the D gene TCRdb calls, TRBD1, cannot be checked with no DNA. The CDR3 is made up of 16 amino acids. Germline loops: CDR1 SGHNT, CDR2 YENEEA. The CDR3 spells CASSRNSGGDTDTQYF.

The chain uses TRBV28 and TRBJ2-5; TCRdb picks TRBD1, but there is no DNA to check that call. The CDR3 contains 14 residues. Germline loops: CDR1 MDHEN, CDR2 SYDVKM. The CDR3 loop reads CASTPTRAEETQYF.

J is TRBJ2-7 and V is TRBV28; the D gene TCRdb calls, TRBD1, cannot be checked with no DNA. The germline gives CDR1 MDHEN, CDR2 SYDVKM. CDR3 length: 16 residues. The CDR3 protein is CASRSVHRDRGYEQYF.

This sequence joins TRBV19 and TRBJ1-1. Per the germline V gene, CDR1 is LNHDA and CDR2 is SQIVND (reference sequence). The CDR3 spans 16 residues. The CDR3 here is CASSIAGPGLNTEAFF.

This clonotype registers medium-sized by frequency. This sequence joins TRBV7-2 and TRBJ1-6. CDR3 length equals 16 residues. Germline values: CDR1 SGHTA, CDR2 FQGNSA. Here the CDR3 reads CASRPDLGSYNSPLHF.